This entry features one T cell receptor beta chain sequence. Its antigen remains unknown. Unrecorded immune exposure was likely among donors, who were nominally healthy when sampled. This PCR relied on a set of 60 Vbeta primers and 13 Jbeta primers. Original handling: Later, 80 million or so unique TCR beta chains were counted in an analysis, and roughly 11 million of them were shared. This table comes from immunoSEQ multiplex PCR, and its TCRdb copy is limited to in-frame clones, with some not included. V, J and clone size derive from that table, while D and trimming were established from the DNA sequence. Among tens of thousands of clones listed, about 70% were seen once. CDR3 length: 16 residues. Germline trimming cut 4 bases from V and 0 bases from J; bases unmatched to any gene: 2. In germline, CDR1 is SGDLS, CDR2 YYNGEE. This sample is part of a study of cytomegalovirus exposure and HLA in healthy donors. As for the study in general: Around 77% of 300 to 450 genotyped donors fell in the Caucasian-associated ancestry cluster.

General study findings and limits: By HLA locus, TCR association rates varied in a later analysis, with DRB1 showing the most and HLA-C the fewest.

The sequenced sample was PBMCs. This TCR was recovered from a woman between 45 and 65 years old in good health and CMV-seropositive. The chain links TRBV9 to TRBJ2-2; TRBD1 agrees at 11 bases. CDR3 in amino acids: CASSPGQGANTGELFF. DNA of the CDR3: TGTGCCAGCAGCCCGGGACAGGGGGCGAACACCGGGGAGCTGTTTTTT.